The source of this TCR beta chain is a study of cytomegalovirus exposure and HLA in healthy donors. The study's findings and limits: A link between a missense DCLRE1C variant and TCR beta V- and J-gene trimming emerged from a later analysis. High sensitivity and specificity were reportedly achieved when the classifier diagnosed cytomegalovirus status. An analysis that was carried out later associated 17,000 or so TCR beta sequences with HLA alleles at 0.05 false discovery rate. Being indistinguishable, some V segments were excluded, TRBV6-2 and TRBV6-3 among them.

This CDR3 region has 16 residues. Unmatched junction bases numbered 7, after V lost 4 bases and J lost 1 base. Germline assignment: CDR1 SGDLS and CDR2 YYNGEE. This clone was observed a handful of times. The antigen remains undetermined. PCR involved 60 Vbeta and 13 Jbeta primers. Clones were sequenced by immunoSEQ multiplex PCR, and TCRdb holds only the in-frame ones, with some missing. The sample carries around 88,000 clones, roughly 70% recorded once. The sequence came from a male donor in good health and CMV-seronegative. The chain couples TRBV9 to TRBJ2-2; TRBD1 agrees at 7 bases. Sequencing was done on a sample of PBMCs. CDR3 region: CASSREGAQNTGELFF. CDR3 nucleotides: TGTGCCAGCAGCCGTGAGGGGGCCCAGAACACCGGGGAGCTGTTTTTT.